This T cell receptor beta chain was sequenced for a study of shared clonotypes between healthy human individuals (dated by TCRdb to 2020 to 2022). Broadly, across the study: The cohort included three men and a couple of women between 18 and 49 years of age. To increase sequencing depth and limit assay-specific biases, TCR repertoire library preparation and sequencing were carried out by different laboratories using diverse techniques. Per donor, leukapheresis produced somewhere between about 0.9 and 10 billion PBMCs. To estimate repertoire size and how much clonotype sharing occurs between individuals, the study deeply sequenced the blood TCR repertoires of 5 or 6 healthy adults.

With regard to this clone: Its antigen target is currently unknown. Base qualities are not recorded, but no much larger clone differs from it by a single base.

Beyond this particular receptor, the publication reports: The genetic and exposure-history diversity represented was limited by the small number of donors. Pairwise subsampling led to the expectation that sequencing depth would affect the degree of clonotype sharing among donors. Sampling was restricted to blood, and TCR repertoires in tissue are likely to differ from TCR repertoires in blood.

Using the deep immunoSEQ assay, TCR CDR3 regions were amplified from genomic DNA by multiplex PCR. Extracted genomic DNA from each cell subset was spread evenly across all wells of several immunoSEQ 96-well plates, with each plate serving as a replicate. Each replicate PCR for unsorted PBMC received roughly 300 ng genomic DNA, equal to about 30,000 T cell genomes. Ten immunoSEQ deep assay plates were used to sequence the unsorted PBMC genomic DNA. The purified libraries were quantified using a Qubit 3.0 fluorometer, sized with a Bioanalyzer 2100, and then quantified again using the KAPA Library Quantification kit. A separate single-read 150-cycle Illumina NextSeq 550 flow cell was used to sequence each immunoSEQ 96-well plate. Concerning the study's data processing: Because the immunoSEQ output held only junctional sequences and lacked quality scores, the filtering could not match the filtering applied to full-length reads. To assign V/J genes and CDR3, sequences were annotated using PyIR, a Python wrapper for IgBLAST v1.9, with IMGT germline references. Reads were filtered out if the reads had weak V/J assignments (E-value above 1e-6), no CDR3, stop codons, out-of-frame junctions, or ambiguous translated residues. V3J clonotypes were defined as sequences sharing an identical inferred V gene, J gene, and CDR3 amino acid sequence. To compute the percentage overlap between repertoires, the number of shared unique clonotypes was divided by the size of the smaller repertoire. Repertoire richness was assessed with RTK rarefaction, the Chao1 estimator, and Recon v2.1 estimates of unobserved clonotypes. Sourced from immuneACCESS, this table was stored by TCRdb with only in-frame sequences that have V and J called. A share of the clones is absent; for the studies checked, an unresolved V gene accounts for under half, and the remainder has no known explanation. V and J calls plus clone size are reproduced from that table; the DNA served to infer D and trimming. The sample table records under 600,000 clones; about 75% of these occur just once. Under 15% of the sample belongs to the ten largest clones.

The donors were healthy, HIV-negative adults who had no recently reported acute infections or vaccinations. Every donor was a Caucasian adult residing in Nashville, Tennessee, USA. For unsorted samples, roughly 90 million PBMCs were counted, and genomic DNA was extracted using the QIAamp DNA Blood Mini kit. After blood collection by leukapheresis, PBMCs were isolated using Ficoll-Histopaque density gradient centrifugation and then cryopreserved in the vapor phase of liquid nitrogen. Spanning cysteine to phenylalanine, the CDR3 consists of 15 amino acids. Only the CDR3 part of the read is kept: 45 bases, read in frame from the first base. Per the germline V gene, MNHNS is the CDR1 and SASEGT is the CDR2. The V and J ends are trimmed by 3 bases and 0 bases, leaving 10 bases between them.

The source material was PBMCs. The rearrangement joined TRBV6-1 to TRBJ2-3; perhaps TRBD2 is the D gene, with 5 bases matching. The origin of this receptor is a woman between 40 and 55 years old in good health. Some clones in this sample may be carry-over from other donors' samples. The nucleotide sequence reads as follows: TGTGCCAGCAGTGAGTTGGTAGCGAGCACAGATACGCAGTATTTT. This sequence encodes CASSELVASTDTQYF.